This T cell receptor (beta chain) was sequenced during a study of shared clonotypes between healthy human individuals. This clone was seen repeatedly, ten times or more. Profiling relied on immunoSEQ multiplex PCR, and the TCRdb table lists in-frame clones only, not all of them. The repertoire holds hundreds of thousands of clones, around 78% seen once, with about 11% in the top ten. CDR3 size: 14 residues. Germline lookup yields CDR1 SEHNR and CDR2 FQNEAQ (reference sequence). V lost 1 base to trimming and J lost 6 bases, with 13 bases between them. This clonotype was sampled from a woman between 35 and 50 years old in good health. Some clones in this sample may be carry-over from other donors' samples. The sample consisted of PBMCs. V is TRBV7-9 and J is TRBJ2-7; D call uncertain. The CDR3 loop is CASSLVGVYGEQYF. The CDR3, as DNA: TGTGCCAGCAGCTTAGTTGGGGTTTACGGCGAGCAGTACTTC.